This T cell receptor beta chain was recorded in a study of blood T cell repertoires in COVID-19. Profiling relied on immunoSEQ multiplex PCR, and the TCRdb table lists in-frame clones only, not all of them. The profile shows 200,000 or so clones, roughly 90% of them singletons. The germline V gene has CDR1 SGHAT and CDR2 FQNNGV. Trimming shortened V by 2 bases and J by 1 base, and 5 bases separated the two germline ends. CDR3 length equals 13 residues. J is TRBJ1-1 and V is TRBV11-2, with D unclear. The specimen sequenced was PBMCs or T cells enriched from blood (not recorded which). This clonotype originated in a woman under 40 who had recovered from COVID-19. The CDR3 nucleotides are TGTGCCAGCAGCTTAACATCGAACACTGAAGCTTTCTTT. Translation gives CASSLTSNTEAFF. The entire variable domain, with the rest obtained from reference TRBV11-2 and TRBJ1-1, is as follows: EAGVAQSPRYKIIEKRQSVAFWCNPISGHATLYWYQQILGQGPKLLIQFQNNGVVDDSQLPKDRFSAERLKGVDSTLKIQPAKLEDSAVYLCASSLTSNTEAFFGQGTRLTVV.